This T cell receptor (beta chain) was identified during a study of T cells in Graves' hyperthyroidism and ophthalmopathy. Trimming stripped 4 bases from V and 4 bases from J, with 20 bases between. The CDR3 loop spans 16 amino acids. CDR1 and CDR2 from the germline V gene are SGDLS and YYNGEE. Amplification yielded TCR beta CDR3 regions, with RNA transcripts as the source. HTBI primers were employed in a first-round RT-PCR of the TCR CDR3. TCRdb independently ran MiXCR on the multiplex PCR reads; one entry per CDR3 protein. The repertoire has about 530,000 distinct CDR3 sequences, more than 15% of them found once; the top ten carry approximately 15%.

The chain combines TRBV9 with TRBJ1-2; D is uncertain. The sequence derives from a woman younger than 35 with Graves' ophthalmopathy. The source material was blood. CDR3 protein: CASSYEGLGSSYGYTF. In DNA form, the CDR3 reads TGTGCCAGCAGCTACGAAGGATTGGGCAGCTCCTATGGCTACACCTTC.